This T cell receptor beta chain was obtained from a study of T-cell reconstitution after alpha-beta-depleted transplantation in children. Overall study results and limits: Several hundred rapidly expanded clones from non-depleted graft cells reportedly supplied alpha-beta T cells about two months post-transplant. T cells produced anew were the main source of T-cell counts and diversity one year after transplant. In some patients, recipient T cells and intrathymic progenitors surviving conditioning explained high day-60 diversity.

Germline V lookup: CDR1 LGHDT, CDR2 YNNKEL (reference sequence). The CDR3 contains 14 residues. The V and J ends lost 6 bases and 11 bases, in that order; junction bases with no gene match: 9. Turning to this clonotype: Its antigen is not identified.

Unique molecular identifiers were used in preparing the TCRbeta library. TCRdb reanalysed the PCR reads using MiXCR and keeps one entry per CDR3 protein. The profile covers some 840,000 distinct CDR3 sequences, with roughly 15% appearing a single time and about 5% taken by the ten largest. This chain uses TRBV3-1 with TRBJ1-3, with 11 bases matching TRBD1. Sequences were derived from PBMCs, mostly from graft donor cells, sampled 360 days after TCRalphabeta/CD19-depleted stem cell transplant. This receptor was taken from a male patient younger than 18 who had a stem cell transplant for acute lymphoblastic leukemia, so the T cells may come from the graft donor. Here the CDR3 reads CASSPRDRGKAIYF. Here the CDR3 DNA reads TGTGCCAGCAGTCCGCGGGACAGGGGGAAAGCCATATATTTT.